Detailed here is one T cell receptor (beta chain). Its target is unknown. The CDR3 is made up of 15 amino acids. Germline V lookup: CDR1 SGHAT, CDR2 FQNNGV. V lost 0 bases and J 2 bases, leaving 11 bases between the germline ends. PCR primers comprised 60 Vbeta and 13 Jbeta primers. Sequencing was performed with immunoSEQ multiplex PCR; in TCRdb, only in-frame clones are kept and a portion is missing. Among about 91,000 clones, around nine tenths were seen once, and the ten largest hold about a tenth. This specimen belongs to a study of cytomegalovirus exposure and HLA in healthy donors. General study findings and limits: Judged likely to be a sequencing artifact was a cluster of highly shared sequence variants.

The genes are TRBV11-2 and TRBJ2-7; no clear D. Sequencing was carried out using PBMCs. This clonotype was obtained from a man aged 30 to 45 in good health and CMV-seropositive. The CDR3 reads CASSLDLGRTYEQYF. The CDR3 coding sequence is TGTGCCAGCAGCTTAGATCTGGGCCGTACCTACGAGCAGTACTTC.